The clone carrying this T cell receptor (beta chain) was found many times. Transcripts of RNA were the source for amplifying TCR beta CDR3 regions. First-round RT-PCR relied on HTBI primers, and a second-round multiplex PCR came next. TCRdb re-derived calls from the multiplex PCR reads in MiXCR, one entry per CDR3 protein. Among approximately 1.2 million distinct CDR3 sequences listed, less than 45% were seen once. These data come from a study of Graves' ophthalmopathy and Graves' hyperthyroidism. Ages of hyperthyroidism patients ran from 18 to 65, and their diagnoses were new, under 2 months' duration. Lactation, pregnancy, uncontrolled infections and other autoimmune diseases were all grounds for excluding patients. Orbital computed tomography, thyroid ultrasound, TRAb, serum thyroxine and clinical symptoms formed the basis of diagnosis. Germline V gene lookup returns CDR1 MNHNS and CDR2 SASEGT. CDR3 length: 11 residues. V shed 5 bases and J shed 11 bases, with 12 bases lying between them.

The genes are TRBV6-1 and TRBJ1-1, with a possible D match to TRBD1 (6 bases). This sequence originates from an adult man with Graves' hyperthyroidism. Input material: peripheral blood or thyroid tissue (not recorded which). The CDR3: CASSRQVEAFF. In DNA, the CDR3 is TGTGCCAGCAGTCGACAGGTGGAGGCTTTCTTT.